This T cell receptor beta chain was profiled in a study of T cell responses to AZD1222 COVID-19 vaccine. In the study overall: It was second doses at about 4 or about 12 weeks that were pooled. Study-level findings and limits: Donors were largely white British and mainly female; clonal diversity was possibly underestimated. Reportedly, nearly half of unique spike TCRs recognized epitopes outside B.1.351/B.1.1.7 mutations. Spike-specific TCRs gained breadth and depth after people received two AZD1222 doses.

Comment on this clone: Its antigen remains unknown.

Profiled with immunoSEQ multiplex PCR; TCRdb holds only in-frame clones, not every one. The table has 98,000 or so clones, approximately 93% seen once. V shed 4 bases, J shed 3 bases, and the junction held 7 bases outside the gene matches. CDR1 is LGHDT, CDR2 YNNKEL, per germline (reference sequence). The CDR3 spans 16 residues. This TCR was sampled from an adult in good health. The sample consisted of peripheral blood, taken on day 0 of AZD1222 vaccination. This chain links TRBV3-1 (or the pseudogene TRBV3-2) with TRBJ1-2, with TRBD1 identical over 11 bases. The CDR3 reads CASSLHRTGGDYGYTF. The DNA of the CDR3 is TGTGCCAGCAGCCTCCATCGGACAGGGGGCGACTATGGCTACACCTTC.